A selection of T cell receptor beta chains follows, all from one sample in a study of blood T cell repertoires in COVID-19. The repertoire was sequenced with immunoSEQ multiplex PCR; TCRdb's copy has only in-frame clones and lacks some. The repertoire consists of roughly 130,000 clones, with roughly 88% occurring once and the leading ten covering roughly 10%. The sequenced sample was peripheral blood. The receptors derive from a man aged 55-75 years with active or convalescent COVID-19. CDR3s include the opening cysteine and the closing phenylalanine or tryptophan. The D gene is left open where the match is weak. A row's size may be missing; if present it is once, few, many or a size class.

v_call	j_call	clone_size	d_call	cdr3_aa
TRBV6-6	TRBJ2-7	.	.	CASNAVGEQYF
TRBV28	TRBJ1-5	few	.	CASSFRDQPQHF
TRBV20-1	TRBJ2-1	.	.	CSASQWESYEQFF
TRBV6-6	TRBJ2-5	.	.	CASSFQGLGQETQYF
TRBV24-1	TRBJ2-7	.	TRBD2	CATSDMTGGGEQYF
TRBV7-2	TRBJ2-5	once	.	CASSLASPVRQETQYF
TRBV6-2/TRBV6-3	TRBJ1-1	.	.	CASSSPGTTEAFF
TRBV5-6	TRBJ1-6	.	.	CASSLYGLVYSPLHF
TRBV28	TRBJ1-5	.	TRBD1	CASRSDRGRFQPQHF
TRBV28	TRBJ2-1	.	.	CASSTTSTIPPLNEQFF
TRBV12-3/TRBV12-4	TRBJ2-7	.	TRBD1	CASSFPPGGKQYF
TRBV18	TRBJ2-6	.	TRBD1	CASSPRTGSSLTGANVLTF
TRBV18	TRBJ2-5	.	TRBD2	CASSPKGLAGSQETQYF
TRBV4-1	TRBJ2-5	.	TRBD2	CASSRMGLGETQYF
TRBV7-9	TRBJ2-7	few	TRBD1	CASSPRTGFEQYF
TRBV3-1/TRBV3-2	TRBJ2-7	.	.	CASSQAGSAYEQYF
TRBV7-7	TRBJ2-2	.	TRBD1	CASSLGDSANTGELFF
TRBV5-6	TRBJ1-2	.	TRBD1	CASSLPNNRGYGYTF
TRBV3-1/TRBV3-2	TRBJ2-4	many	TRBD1	CASSQASRDRLAKNIQYF
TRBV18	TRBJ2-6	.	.	CASSPRSGAISGANVLTF
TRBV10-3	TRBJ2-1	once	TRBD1	CAISRGTGSGDEQFF
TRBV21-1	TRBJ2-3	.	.	CASRERSRGKWTDTQYF
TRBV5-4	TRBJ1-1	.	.	CASRLRREGLNRDTEAFF
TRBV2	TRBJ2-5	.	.	CASSRQNQETQYF
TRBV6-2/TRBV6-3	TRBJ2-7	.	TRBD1	CASSNIPGQDHTSYEQYF
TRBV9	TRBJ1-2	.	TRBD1	CASSGGTAYGYTF
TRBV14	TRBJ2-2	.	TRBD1	CASSHPRDRGWTGELFF
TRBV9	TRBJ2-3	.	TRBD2	CASSASYGGRAADTQYF
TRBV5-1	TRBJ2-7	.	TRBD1	CASSWTGTGYEQYF
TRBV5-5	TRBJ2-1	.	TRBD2	CASSSISGTGDEQFF
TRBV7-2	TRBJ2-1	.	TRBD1	CASSSPGQGTDEQFF
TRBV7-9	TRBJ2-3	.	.	CASSLGTFTDTQYF
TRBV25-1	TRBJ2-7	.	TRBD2	CASSAGGEQYF
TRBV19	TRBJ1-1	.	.	CASSHNRDTEAFF
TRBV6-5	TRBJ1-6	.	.	CASSQSNSPLHF
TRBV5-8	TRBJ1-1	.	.	CASSAQGPTEAFF
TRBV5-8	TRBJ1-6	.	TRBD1	CASSRTGLMANSPLHF
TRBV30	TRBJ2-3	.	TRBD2	CAWSVWAGEEDTQYF
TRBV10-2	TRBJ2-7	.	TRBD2	CASRDPSGGEQYF
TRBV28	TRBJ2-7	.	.	CASSYERGLGGEQYF
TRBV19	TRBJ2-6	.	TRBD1	CASTRQGMGSGANVLTF
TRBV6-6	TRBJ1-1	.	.	CASSSQGTTNTEAFF
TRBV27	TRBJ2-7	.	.	CASSLSLQTRSEQYF
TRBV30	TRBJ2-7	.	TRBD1	CAWHQKGGGEQYF
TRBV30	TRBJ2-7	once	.	CAWRTGLEQYF
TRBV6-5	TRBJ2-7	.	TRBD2	CASSSLPAGGTYEQYF
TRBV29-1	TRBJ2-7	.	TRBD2	CSALGLAGAFEQYF
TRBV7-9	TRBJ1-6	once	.	CASSLGSGAGSSYNSPLHF
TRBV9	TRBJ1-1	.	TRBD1	CASSVGGRGRPTEAFF
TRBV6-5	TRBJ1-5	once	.	CASSYSRGNNQPQHF
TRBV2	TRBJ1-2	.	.	CASSESGRGYTF
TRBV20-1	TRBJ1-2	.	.	CSASDQGGYTF
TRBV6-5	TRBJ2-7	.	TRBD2	CASSYSVAGDDEQYF